The rows below give T cell receptor beta chains drawn from one sample of a study of blood T cell repertoires in COVID-19. Here immunoSEQ multiplex PCR was the method, and the copy in TCRdb shows in-frame clones only, minus some. The sample shows around 370,000 clones, 88% of them seen only once. The material sequenced was PBMCs or T cells enriched from blood (not recorded which). Receptors originate from a woman aged 18-30 years who had recovered from COVID-19. Both conserved end residues are part of each CDR3. D genes are given only for firm matches. Size values are once, few and many counts, or a class for expanded clones, and some rows have none.

v_call,clone_size,d_call,j_call,cdr3_aa,cdr3_nt
TRBV6-5,-,-,TRBJ1-2,CASTIARGYGYTF,TGTGCCAGCACCATAGCCCGCGGCTATGGCTACACCTTC
TRBV2,-,-,TRBJ1-6,CASSVKRREALHF,TGTGCCAGCAGTGTTAAAAGGCGGGAGGCCCTCCACTTT
TRBV29-1,-,-,TRBJ1-1,CSVDVFFSAGDTEAFF,TGCAGCGTTGACGTCTTTTTTTCTGCGGGGGACACTGAAGCTTTCTTT
TRBV5-6,-,-,TRBJ1-6,CASRRDYNSPLHF,TGTGCCAGTCGACGGGACTATAATTCACCCCTCCACTTT
TRBV4-1,-,-,TRBJ2-4,CASSQEQTVAKNIQYF,TGCGCCAGCAGCCAAGAGCAGACAGTGGCCAAAAACATTCAGTACTTC
TRBV6-5,once,-,TRBJ1-3,CASSPVGLHTIYF,TGTGCCAGCAGTCCTGTGGGCCTGCACACCATATATTTT
TRBV10-3,-,-,TRBJ2-2,CAISELNTGELFF,TGTGCCATCAGTGAACTCAACACCGGGGAGCTGTTTTTT
TRBV4-2,-,-,TRBJ1-5,CASSPYGVSEEPQHF,TGTGCCAGCAGCCCCTACGGAGTTTCTGAGGAGCCCCAGCATTTT
TRBV30,-,-,TRBJ1-2,CAWMGGYGYTF,TGTGCCTGGATGGGAGGATATGGCTACACCTTC
TRBV9,-,TRBD1,TRBJ2-7,CASSTRTGAEQYF,TGTGCCAGCAGCACTCGGACAGGGGCCGAGCAGTACTTC
TRBV7-2,-,TRBD2,TRBJ2-1,CASGGSFNEQFF,TGTGCTAGCGGGGGGTCCTTTAATGAGCAGTTCTTC
TRBV18,-,TRBD2,TRBJ2-1,CASSPMWRGADEQFF,TGTGCCAGCTCACCAATGTGGCGGGGGGCAGATGAGCAGTTCTTC
TRBV4-1,many,TRBD1,TRBJ2-1,CASSQLRPGGTGSNEQFF,TGCGCCAGCAGCCAACTAAGACCGGGCGGGACAGGGTCCAATGAGCAGTTCTTC
TRBV6-5,once,-,TRBJ1-4,CASSPSATNEKLFF,TGTGCCAGCAGTCCAAGCGCAACTAATGAAAAACTGTTTTTT
TRBV7-6,-,TRBD1,TRBJ1-1,CASSGSGGPNTEAFF,TGTGCCAGCAGCGGATCAGGGGGCCCGAACACTGAAGCTTTCTTT
TRBV4-1,-,-,TRBJ1-2,CASSQAGRTEPYGYTF,TGCGCCAGCAGCCAAGCCGGAAGGACAGAACCCTATGGCTACACCTTC
TRBV9,-,-,TRBJ1-4,CASSLPGQVGEKLFF,TGTGCCAGCAGCCTTCCTGGTCAGGTAGGTGAAAAACTGTTTTTT